This T cell receptor beta chain was documented in a study of shared clonotypes between healthy human individuals. Naive CD8 populations comprised CD45RO-negative cells positively selected for CCR7, excluding terminally differentiated effector memory CD45RA+ cells. The germline V gene has CDR1 SGHTA and CDR2 FQGNSA. V lost 3 bases, J lost 6 bases, and 4 bases stayed unmatched. The CDR3 runs to 15 residues. Every immunoSEQ plate was one replicate of a subset's evenly spread DNA. In the authors' methods: With immunoSEQ giving junction-only sequences and no quality scores, filtering differed. This table comes from immunoSEQ multiplex PCR, and its TCRdb copy is limited to in-frame clones, with some not included. Clone size and the V and J calls come from that table; the DNA yielded D and trimming. The repertoire holds over 750,000 clones, around 96% seen once, with around 0.21% in the top ten.

This receptor was obtained from a man in his thirties or forties in good health. This chain joins TRBV7-2 and TRBJ2-3; TRBD2 agrees at 12 bases. The sample consisted of naive CD8+ T cells sorted from blood. The CDR3 loop is CASSFLAGGGDTQYF. Written as DNA, the CDR3 is TGTGCCAGCAGCTTTCTAGCGGGAGGGGGGGATACGCAGTATTTT.